Listed below are T cell receptor beta chains from one sample, sequenced in a study of Graves' ophthalmopathy and Graves' hyperthyroidism. Via MiXCR, TCRdb re-called the multiplex PCR reads, giving one row per CDR3 protein. The data contain more than 300,000 distinct CDR3 sequences, 17% of them singletons. The sample consisted of peripheral blood. Receptors originate from an adult woman with stable Graves' hyperthyroidism. Each CDR3 is given with its conserved first and last residue. D genes are given only for firm matches. The size entry is marked missing in some rows and otherwise reads once, few, many or a size class.

clone_size: NA
d_call: TRBD2
v_call: TRBV4-2
j_call: TRBJ2-5
cdr3_aa: CASSQTEAGGQTQYF
cdr3_nt: TGTGCCAGCAGCCAAACCGAAGCGGGAGGGCAGACCCAGTACTTC

clone_size: few
d_call: TRBD1
v_call: TRBV28
j_call: TRBJ2-3
cdr3_aa: CASSPLQGAPTDTQYF
cdr3_nt: TGTGCCAGCAGTCCCTTACAGGGGGCGCCCACAGATACGCAGTATTTT

clone_size: many
d_call: NA
v_call: TRBV30
j_call: TRBJ2-7
cdr3_aa: CAWSVGITYEQYF
cdr3_nt: TGTGCCTGGAGTGTAGGGATAACCTACGAGCAGTACTTC

clone_size: NA
d_call: NA
v_call: TRBV7-8
j_call: TRBJ2-7
cdr3_aa: CASRGDETYEQYF
cdr3_nt: TGTGCCAGCAGGGGGGACGAAACCTACGAGCAGTACTTC

clone_size: many
d_call: NA
v_call: TRBV20-1
j_call: TRBJ1-5
cdr3_aa: CSARVPGNQPQHF
cdr3_nt: TGCAGTGCTAGAGTCCCTGGCAATCAGCCCCAGCATTTT

clone_size: NA
d_call: NA
v_call: TRBV7-2
j_call: TRBJ2-3
cdr3_aa: CASSLARGSRDTQYF
cdr3_nt: TGTGCCAGCAGCTTAGCGAGAGGCTCCAGGGATACGCAGTATTTT

clone_size: many
d_call: TRBD2
v_call: TRBV20-1
j_call: TRBJ2-7
cdr3_aa: CSARDQEREGLNEQYF
cdr3_nt: TGCAGTGCTAGAGATCAAGAGCGGGAGGGCCTCAACGAGCAGTACTTC

clone_size: many
d_call: NA
v_call: TRBV28
j_call: TRBJ2-2
cdr3_aa: CASSLGRLTGELFF
cdr3_nt: TGTGCCAGCAGTTTAGGACGACTCACCGGGGAGCTGTTTTTT

clone_size: many
d_call: TRBD1
v_call: TRBV5-1
j_call: TRBJ1-2
cdr3_aa: CASSLGDRINYGYTF
cdr3_nt: TGCGCCAGCAGCTTGGGGGACAGGATCAACTATGGCTACACCTTC

clone_size: many
d_call: NA
v_call: TRBV15
j_call: TRBJ1-5
cdr3_aa: CATSRDVNSNQPQHF
cdr3_nt: TGTGCCACCAGCAGAGACGTTAATAGCAATCAGCCCCAGCATTTT

clone_size: many
d_call: TRBD1
v_call: TRBV7-2
j_call: TRBJ1-1
cdr3_aa: CASRLDRGGTEAFF
cdr3_nt: TGTGCCAGCAGACTAGACAGGGGAGGGACTGAAGCTTTCTTT

clone_size: NA
d_call: TRBD1
v_call: TRBV4-1
j_call: TRBJ2-7
cdr3_aa: CASSPTFGDRGLYEQYF
cdr3_nt: TGCGCCAGCAGCCCCACGTTCGGGGACAGGGGACTCTACGAGCAGTACTTC

clone_size: many
d_call: TRBD1
v_call: TRBV12-5
j_call: TRBJ2-5
cdr3_aa: CASGEDRGRQETQYF
cdr3_nt: TGTGCTAGTGGTGAAGACAGGGGGCGACAAGAGACCCAGTACTTC

clone_size: many
d_call: NA
v_call: TRBV27
j_call: TRBJ2-7
cdr3_aa: CASSLSVDWSYEQYF
cdr3_nt: TGTGCCAGCAGTTTATCGGTTGACTGGTCCTACGAGCAGTACTTC

clone_size: many
d_call: NA
v_call: TRBV20-1
j_call: TRBJ2-7
cdr3_aa: CSAAQGRGEQYF
cdr3_nt: TGCAGTGCTGCGCAGGGCAGGGGCGAGCAGTACTTC

clone_size: many
d_call: NA
v_call: TRBV5-1
j_call: TRBJ2-5
cdr3_aa: CASSLGGSSVETQYF
cdr3_nt: TGCGCCAGCAGCTTGGGCGGTAGCTCCGTAGAGACCCAGTACTTC

clone_size: many
d_call: TRBD1
v_call: TRBV28
j_call: TRBJ1-1
cdr3_aa: CASTSQGANTEAFF
cdr3_nt: TGTGCCAGCACTTCTCAGGGGGCGAACACTGAAGCTTTCTTT

clone_size: many
d_call: TRBD2
v_call: TRBV4-1
j_call: TRBJ2-7
cdr3_aa: CASSQIMGLAGSYEQYF
cdr3_nt: TGCGCCAGCAGCCAAATTATGGGACTAGCGGGTTCCTACGAGCAGTACTTC

clone_size: NA
d_call: TRBD1
v_call: TRBV5-1
j_call: TRBJ1-1
cdr3_aa: CASSQDRVYAEAFF
cdr3_nt: TGCGCCAGCAGCCAGGACAGGGTTTACGCTGAAGCTTTCTTT

clone_size: many
d_call: TRBD2
v_call: TRBV6-1
j_call: TRBJ2-3
cdr3_aa: CASSFSGRSDTQYF
cdr3_nt: TGTGCCAGCAGCTTTAGCGGGAGATCAGATACGCAGTATTTT

clone_size: few
d_call: NA
v_call: TRBV25-1
j_call: TRBJ2-5
cdr3_aa: CASSEYPAKTQYF
cdr3_nt: TGTGCCAGCAGTGAATATCCGGCCAAGACCCAGTACTTC

clone_size: many
d_call: NA
v_call: TRBV20-1
j_call: TRBJ2-7
cdr3_aa: CSGITGPSYEQYF
cdr3_nt: TGCAGTGGTATTACAGGGCCCTCCTACGAGCAGTACTTC

clone_size: NA
d_call: TRBD1
v_call: TRBV10-3
j_call: TRBJ2-7
cdr3_aa: CAISEEGLGDSSYEQYF
cdr3_nt: TGTGCCATCAGTGAGGAAGGGTTAGGGGACAGCTCTTACGAGCAGTACTTC

clone_size: many
d_call: TRBD1
v_call: TRBV19
j_call: TRBJ2-4
cdr3_aa: CASSIGQGTSKNIKYF
cdr3_nt: TGTGCCAGTAGTATCGGACAGGGGACTTCCAAAAACATTAAGTACTTC

clone_size: many
d_call: TRBD1
v_call: TRBV6-2/TRBV6-3
j_call: TRBJ1-1
cdr3_aa: CASSRATGPNTEAFF
cdr3_nt: TGTGCCAGCAGCCGCGCGACAGGGCCGAACACTGAAGCTTTCTTT

clone_size: many
d_call: NA
v_call: TRBV7-2
j_call: TRBJ1-2
cdr3_aa: CASSFEVYNYGYTF
cdr3_nt: TGTGCCAGCAGCTTTGAGGTATATAACTATGGCTACACCTTC

clone_size: NA
d_call: NA
v_call: TRBV5-1
j_call: TRBJ1-1
cdr3_aa: CATTKGGPDTEAFF
cdr3_nt: TGCGCCACCACGAAAGGGGGGCCGGACACTGAAGCTTTCTTT

clone_size: many
d_call: NA
v_call: TRBV28
j_call: TRBJ1-2
cdr3_aa: CASSQPGLGHYGYTF
cdr3_nt: TGTGCCAGCAGTCAACCGGGACTAGGGCACTATGGCTACACCTTC

clone_size: NA
d_call: TRBD1
v_call: TRBV3-1
j_call: TRBJ2-5
cdr3_aa: CACGDRGGPETQYF
cdr3_nt: TGTGCCTGCGGAGACAGGGGGGGCCCAGAGACCCAGTACTTC

clone_size: many
d_call: TRBD1
v_call: TRBV6-5
j_call: TRBJ1-6
cdr3_aa: CASSSHAFRDRGSSSPLHF
cdr3_nt: TGTGCCAGCAGTTCCCACGCCTTCCGGGACAGGGGATCTAGTTCACCCCTCCACTTT

clone_size: many
d_call: NA
v_call: TRBV7-2
j_call: TRBJ1-1
cdr3_aa: CASNLVQGPGNTEAFF
cdr3_nt: TGTGCCAGCAACTTGGTTCAGGGCCCGGGGAACACTGAAGCTTTCTTT

clone_size: many
d_call: NA
v_call: TRBV5-1
j_call: TRBJ2-5
cdr3_aa: CASSPAAIQKETQYF
cdr3_nt: TGCGCCAGCAGCCCGGCAGCTATTCAAAAAGAGACCCAGTACTTC

clone_size: many
d_call: TRBD1
v_call: TRBV12-3/TRBV12-4
j_call: TRBJ1-2
cdr3_aa: CASSTQSQGASGYGYTF
cdr3_nt: TGTGCCAGCAGCACCCAGAGTCAGGGGGCATCGGGTTATGGCTACACCTTC

clone_size: few
d_call: TRBD2
v_call: TRBV7-6
j_call: TRBJ2-5
cdr3_aa: CASSLRVAGETQYF
cdr3_nt: TGTGCCAGCAGCTTAAGAGTAGCGGGAGAGACCCAGTACTTC

clone_size: many
d_call: TRBD1
v_call: TRBV20-1
j_call: TRBJ1-1
cdr3_aa: CSASDTGTGHEAFF
cdr3_nt: TGCAGTGCTAGCGATACCGGGACAGGGCATGAAGCTTTCTTT

clone_size: many
d_call: TRBD1
v_call: TRBV6-5
j_call: TRBJ1-5
cdr3_aa: CASEVGDRVVYSNQPQHF
cdr3_nt: TGTGCCAGCGAGGTGGGGGACAGGGTCGTCTATAGCAATCAGCCCCAGCATTTT

clone_size: many
d_call: TRBD2
v_call: TRBV30
j_call: TRBJ2-5
cdr3_aa: CAWSGLAGGATQYF
cdr3_nt: TGTGCCTGGAGTGGACTAGCGGGGGGTGCGACCCAGTACTTC

clone_size: many
d_call: NA
v_call: TRBV12-3/TRBV12-4
j_call: TRBJ2-7
cdr3_aa: CASGMIQALQYF
cdr3_nt: TGTGCCAGCGGGATGATCCAGGCCCTCCAGTACTTC

clone_size: many
d_call: TRBD2
v_call: TRBV14
j_call: TRBJ2-7
cdr3_aa: CASSQERRAGAIYEQYF
cdr3_nt: TGTGCCAGCAGCCAAGAAAGAAGAGCGGGAGCAATTTACGAGCAGTACTTC

clone_size: NA
d_call: TRBD2
v_call: TRBV12-5
j_call: TRBJ2-7
cdr3_aa: CASGASGSMYEQYF
cdr3_nt: TGTGCTAGTGGTGCTAGCGGGAGTATGTACGAGCAGTACTTC

clone_size: many
d_call: TRBD2
v_call: TRBV13
j_call: TRBJ2-7
cdr3_aa: CASSSSGKDYEQYF
cdr3_nt: TGTGCCAGCAGCTCTAGCGGGAAGGATTACGAGCAGTACTTC

clone_size: many
d_call: NA
v_call: TRBV27
j_call: TRBJ2-2
cdr3_aa: CASSLADPNTGELFF
cdr3_nt: TGTGCCAGCAGCCTCGCAGACCCAAACACCGGGGAGCTGTTTTTT

clone_size: many
d_call: TRBD1
v_call: TRBV29-1
j_call: TRBJ2-5
cdr3_aa: CSVSGPGQALQETQYF
cdr3_nt: TGCAGCGTTAGCGGCCCTGGACAGGCCCTCCAGGAGACCCAGTACTTC

clone_size: many
d_call: NA
v_call: TRBV29-1
j_call: TRBJ1-1
cdr3_aa: CSVRSTEAFF
cdr3_nt: TGCAGCGTCCGGAGCACTGAAGCTTTCTTT

clone_size: many
d_call: NA
v_call: TRBV6-1
j_call: TRBJ1-2
cdr3_aa: CASSTGGDYGYTF
cdr3_nt: TGTGCCAGCAGTACGGGGGGGGACTATGGCTACACCTTC

clone_size: many
d_call: NA
v_call: TRBV27
j_call: TRBJ1-5
cdr3_aa: CASSFTARGQPQHF
cdr3_nt: TGTGCCAGCAGTTTTACAGCCAGGGGTCAGCCCCAGCATTTT

clone_size: few
d_call: TRBD2
v_call: TRBV29-1
j_call: TRBJ2-7
cdr3_aa: CSVQGLAGAGEQYF
cdr3_nt: TGCAGCGTCCAGGGACTAGCGGGAGCGGGGGAGCAGTACTTC

clone_size: many
d_call: NA
v_call: TRBV6-1
j_call: TRBJ1-5
cdr3_aa: CASTLDSVNQPQHF
cdr3_nt: TGTGCCAGCACCCTCGACAGTGTCAATCAGCCCCAGCATTTT

clone_size: many
d_call: NA
v_call: TRBV6-1
j_call: TRBJ2-4
cdr3_aa: CASSEVIARGDIQYF
cdr3_nt: TGTGCCAGCAGTGAAGTGATTGCCAGGGGTGACATTCAGTACTTC

clone_size: NA
d_call: TRBD2
v_call: TRBV7-6
j_call: TRBJ2-7
cdr3_aa: CASSSPTSGGTYEQYF
cdr3_nt: TGTGCCAGCAGCTCGCCGACTAGCGGGGGCACCTACGAGCAGTACTTC

clone_size: few
d_call: NA
v_call: TRBV20-1
j_call: TRBJ2-7
cdr3_aa: CSARDPGLRFYEQYF
cdr3_nt: TGCAGTGCTAGAGATCCAGGGCTACGTTTCTACGAGCAGTACTTC

clone_size: many
d_call: NA
v_call: TRBV12-3/TRBV12-4
j_call: TRBJ2-5
cdr3_aa: CASRSGTETQYF
cdr3_nt: TGTGCCAGCAGATCTGGGACGGAGACCCAGTACTTC

clone_size: few
d_call: TRBD1
v_call: TRBV10-3
j_call: TRBJ2-7
cdr3_aa: CAISDTGTGYYEQYF
cdr3_nt: TGTGCCATCAGTGATACCGGGACAGGGTACTACGAGCAGTACTTC

clone_size: many
d_call: TRBD2
v_call: TRBV12-3/TRBV12-4
j_call: TRBJ2-7
cdr3_aa: CASSQTSGLTYEQYF
cdr3_nt: TGTGCCAGCAGTCAAACTAGCGGGCTTACATACGAGCAGTACTTC

clone_size: many
d_call: NA
v_call: TRBV28
j_call: TRBJ1-1
cdr3_aa: CASSFIGVLGVDTEAFF
cdr3_nt: TGTGCCAGCAGTTTTATAGGGGTCCTTGGGGTAGACACTGAAGCTTTCTTT

clone_size: NA
d_call: NA
v_call: TRBV7-8
j_call: TRBJ1-1
cdr3_aa: CASRAYPRGGTEAFF
cdr3_nt: TGTGCCAGCAGAGCTTATCCTCGGGGAGGAACTGAAGCTTTCTTT

clone_size: NA
d_call: NA
v_call: TRBV6-2/TRBV6-3
j_call: TRBJ1-5
cdr3_aa: CASSYSHGLGLLSNQPQHF
cdr3_nt: TGTGCCAGCAGTTACTCGCACGGGTTGGGACTGCTTAGCAATCAGCCCCAGCATTTT

clone_size: NA
d_call: NA
v_call: TRBV20-1
j_call: TRBJ1-1
cdr3_aa: CSARGCAFF
cdr3_nt: TGCAGTGCTAGGGGATGTGCTTTCTTT